The rows below give T cell receptor beta chains drawn from one sample of a study of cytomegalovirus exposure and HLA in healthy donors. TCRdb's table, derived via immunoSEQ multiplex PCR, lists solely in-frame clones and lacks some. The sample has 100,000 to 150,000 clones, approximately 84% seen once; the top ten hold approximately 1.6%. Sample: PBMCs. The receptors originated from a woman between 18 and 29 years old in good health and CMV-seronegative. CDR3s include the opening cysteine and the closing phenylalanine or tryptophan. D genes are given only for firm matches. Clone size is given for some rows only: seen once, a few or many times, or a class if the clone is expanded.

TGTGCCATCAGTGAGTCGGCGCCCCCGGGGACCCAGTACTTC,CAISESAPPGTQYF,NA,NA,TRBV10-3,TRBJ2-5
TGTGCCAGCAGCGCCCAGGGAAACACTGAAGCTTTCTTT,CASSAQGNTEAFF,NA,NA,TRBV5-6,TRBJ1-1
TGTGCCAGCAGTTCGACAGGGCGATCCGAAGATCGTGGAAACACCATATATTTT,CASSSTGRSEDRGNTIYF,TRBD1,NA,TRBV5-4,TRBJ1-3
TGCGCCAGCAGCCAAGAAGGGACTAGTTGGCATGAGCAGTTCTTC,CASSQEGTSWHEQFF,TRBD2,once,TRBV4-1,TRBJ2-1
TGCGCCAGCAGCCAAGAAAGGGGGCGCCTAGACACTGAAGCTTTCTTT,CASSQERGRLDTEAFF,TRBD1,NA,TRBV4-1,TRBJ1-1
TGTGCCTGGAGTCCGACAGGGGATAGGGGCTACACCTTC,CAWSPTGDRGYTF,TRBD1,NA,TRBV30,TRBJ1-2
TGTGCCAGCAGTGAGGGGGCAAACACTGAAGCTTTCTTT,CASSEGANTEAFF,TRBD1,few,TRBV6-5,TRBJ1-1
TGTGCCTGGAGTGTAAGGAGGGGTGAAAAACTGTTTTTT,CAWSVRRGEKLFF,NA,NA,TRBV30,TRBJ1-4
TGTGCCAGCAGTGAACACAGGGTGAACTATGGCTACACCTTC,CASSEHRVNYGYTF,NA,NA,TRBV2,TRBJ1-2
TGCGCCAGCAGCCTGAACCTAGCGGGAGGGTGGGACAATGAGCAGTTCTTC,CASSLNLAGGWDNEQFF,TRBD2,few,TRBV4-1,TRBJ2-1
TGTGCCAGCATCGCCGGAAGGGGCGGGAGGGCCTACGAGCAGTACTTC,CASIAGRGGRAYEQYF,TRBD2,NA,TRBV7-8,TRBJ2-7
TGTGCCAGCAGCTTAGCAGCGGGAGTCTATGAGCAGTTCTTC,CASSLAAGVYEQFF,TRBD2,once,TRBV7-2,TRBJ2-1
TGTGCCATCAGGGACGACGGGACAGGGTTGACTGAAGCTTTCTTT,CAIRDDGTGLTEAFF,TRBD1,NA,TRBV10-3,TRBJ1-1
TGTGGATCGTTTCGAGAACTAGCGGGAGAGTACGAGCAGTACTTC,CGSFRELAGEYEQYF,TRBD2,NA,TRBV2,TRBJ2-7
TGTGCCAGCAGCCTATTCTTGAACACTGAAGCTTTCTTT,CASSLFLNTEAFF,NA,NA,TRBV7-9,TRBJ1-1
TGTGCCAGCAGAAGGGACAGGGGTTGGAACACTGAAGCTTTCTTT,CASRRDRGWNTEAFF,TRBD1,once,TRBV27,TRBJ1-1
TGTGCCAGCAGCTTAAGAGATGATAATCAGCCCCAGCATTTT,CASSLRDDNQPQHF,NA,NA,TRBV7-2,TRBJ1-5
TGTGCCAGCCAGACACGTCCCGGGGAGCTGTTTTTT,CASQTRPGELFF,NA,NA,TRBV6-5,TRBJ2-2
TGTGCCAGCAGTCTCAGTACAGGGAGCACCGGGGAGCTGTTTTTT,CASSLSTGSTGELFF,NA,few,TRBV7-9,TRBJ2-2
TGTGCCAGCAGCCCAGGGAACACTGAAGCTTTCTTT,CASSPGNTEAFF,NA,NA,TRBV11-2,TRBJ1-1
TGTGCCAGCAGTTTATTCCCTAGAGGACTAGGACCCAATGAGCAGTTCTTC,CASSLFPRGLGPNEQFF,TRBD2,NA,TRBV27,TRBJ2-1
TGTGCCAGCAGTCCCACGGGAGCCCCAGATACGCAGTATTTT,CASSPTGAPDTQYF,NA,NA,TRBV7-2,TRBJ2-3
TGCGCCAGCACCCGTGGGGAGACCGGGGAGCTGTTTTTT,CASTRGETGELFF,NA,NA,TRBV5-1,TRBJ2-2
TGTGCCAGCGAGAACAGGGGACAGTACCCGGCGGACTATGGCTACACCTTC,CASENRGQYPADYGYTF,NA,NA,TRBV21-1,TRBJ1-2